A single sample gave rise to the 23 T cell receptor beta chains below, sequenced in a study of T-cell reconstitution after alpha-beta-depleted transplantation in children. A TCRbeta library incorporating unique molecular identifiers was prepared. Via MiXCR, TCRdb re-called the PCR reads, giving one row per CDR3 protein. This table has about 240,000 distinct CDR3 sequences, under 30% appearing once. The sample was PBMCs, taken before TCRalphabeta/CD19-depleted stem cell transplant. These receptors were obtained from a girl aged 2 to 10 with Fanconi anemia, due to receive a stem cell transplant.

The chain has TRBV7-2 and TRBJ2-1, with TRBD1 as a possible D gene (5 bases). V shed 5 bases and J shed 0 bases, with 11 bases lying between them. Germline V CDR1 and CDR2: SGHTA, FQGNSA. This CDR3 comprises 15 residues. The CDR3 DNA reads as TGTGCCAGCAGCACCAGACAGAGCTCCTACAATGAGCAGTTCTTC. This sequence encodes CASSTRQSSYNEQFF.

This clonotype has just a few counts. V usage is TRBV27 and J usage is TRBJ1-4; the D gene is possibly TRBD1 (6 bases). CDR3 length: 17 amino acids. V lost 4 bases and J 7 bases, leaving 22 bases between the germline ends. Germline V gives CDR1 MNHEY, CDR2 SMNVEV (reference sequence). The CDR3 DNA reads as TGTGCCAGCAGTTCCGAATGGGGGCCGTCCTCATCTGAAAAACTGTTTTTT. Its translation: CASSSEWGPSSSEKLFF.

This clonotype appeared once. The genes are TRBV7-4 and TRBJ2-2; 8 bases fit TRBD2. Germline-derived CDR1 and CDR2 are SGHVT and SQSDAQ. The V gene end was trimmed by 5 bases and the J gene end by 3 bases; junction bases not matched to a gene: 11. This CDR3 has 17 amino acids. This chain's CDR3 is CASSLTGGRSYTGELFF. The CDR3 bases are TGTGCCAGCAGCCTAACGGGGGGGCGTTCGTACACCGGGGAGCTGTTTTTT.

This clonotype came up many times. This rearrangement joins TRBV10-2 to TRBJ2-1; D not certain. Germline V CDR1 and CDR2: WSHSY, SAAADI. V was trimmed by 6 bases and J by 2 bases, leaving 11 bases between them. CDR3 length: 14 residues. The CDR3 loop reads CASRGTLTYNEQFF. The DNA of the CDR3 is TGCGCCAGCAGGGGCACCCTCACCTACAATGAGCAGTTCTTC.

This clonotype was counted many times. V is TRBV29-1 and J is TRBJ2-7, with no clear D. Trimming stripped 4 bases from V and 3 bases from J, with 13 bases between. CDR3 length: 13 amino acids. From germline, CDR1 is SQVTM and CDR2 ANQGSEA. In DNA, the CDR3 is TGCAGCGTTGTGGACGTTTTGAGCTACGAGCAGTACTTC. Translating it yields CSVVDVLSYEQYF.

This clonotype was detected a few times. The rearrangement uses TRBV7-8 and TRBJ2-2; D remains ambiguous. There are 16 residues in the CDR3. Germline-derived CDR1 and CDR2 are SGHVS and FQNEAQ. V lost 3 bases, J lost 0 bases, and 11 bases lay in between. CDR3 coding DNA: TGTGCCAGCAGCTTTTACAGTGGTTCGAACACCGGGGAGCTGTTTTTT. Translating gives CASSFYSGSNTGELFF.

This clonotype was observed at least ten times. CDR3 protein: CSVDHTLGNEQFF. The CDR3 coding sequence is TGCAGCGTGGATCATACTTTGGGCAATGAGCAGTTCTTC. V and J are TRBV29-1 and TRBJ2-1; D is unclear. This CDR3 is 13 amino acids long. Trimming removed 6 bases at V and 6 bases at J, with 15 bases between. Germline CDR1 is SQVTM and CDR2 is ANQGSEA.

The chain couples TRBV2 to TRBJ2-1, with 7 bases that match TRBD1. This CDR3 is built from 19 residues. J gave up 3 bases and V 1 base, and 15 bases lay outside the gene matches. Germline V gene data show CDR1 as SNHLY and CDR2 as FYNNEI. The CDR3, as DNA: TGTGCCAGCAGTGAAGGCCCTCTCCTCGACAGGGTTGTCTACAATGAGCAGTTCTTC. Residues: CASSEGPLLDRVVYNEQFF.

CDR3: CASSVTDGRQFF. The CDR3 nucleotides are TGTGCCAGCAGTGTTACGGACGGTCGGCAGTTCTTC. The chain uses TRBV6-1 and TRBJ2-1; D not certain. V dropped 4 bases and J dropped 12 bases, with 13 bases sitting between them. Germline assignment: CDR1 MNHNS and CDR2 SASEGT. This CDR3 is 12 amino acids long.

The chain is built from TRBV4-1 and TRBJ2-2; 12 bases match TRBD2. V was clipped by 0 bases and J by 7 bases; unmatched bases: 6. Germline CDR1 MGHRA, CDR2 YSYEKL. The CDR3 loop spans 17 amino acids. CDR3 amino acids: CASSQDGLAGTDGELFF. CDR3 nucleotides: TGCGCCAGCAGCCAAGACGGACTAGCGGGAACGGACGGGGAGCTGTTTTTT.

V usage is TRBV12-3 or TRBV12-4 and J usage is TRBJ2-3; 9 bases match TRBD2. Trimming at V came to 1 base and at J to 5 bases, leaving 13 bases not matched to a gene. There are 18 residues in the CDR3. The CDR3 protein is CASSLVGGLPSGEDTQYF. The CDR3, as DNA: TGTGCCAGCAGTTTAGTCGGGGGTTTGCCTAGCGGGGAAGATACGCAGTATTTT.

The chain combines TRBV12-3 or TRBV12-4 with TRBJ2-1; maybe TRBD2 (6 bases). CDR3 length: 16 amino acids. V dropped 1 base and J dropped 3 bases, with 13 bases sitting between them. The CDR3 is CASSLDGRDLYNEQFF. The CDR3 coding sequence is TGTGCCAGCAGTTTAGACGGGCGGGACCTCTACAATGAGCAGTTCTTC.

This chain connects TRBV6-6 to TRBJ2-7; TRBD1 matches at 7 bases. The CDR3 is 13 amino acids. Germline CDR1 MNHNY, CDR2 SVGAGI (reference sequence). V lost 6 bases and J lost 8; bases outside the gene matches: 10. In DNA, the CDR3 is TGTGCCAGCAGACGACAGGGTCGGTTTAAGCAGTACTTC. Its translation is CASRRQGRFKQYF.

This clonotype was found many times. V gene TRBV12-3 or TRBV12-4 combines with J gene TRBJ2-5; D not certain. Trimming removed 0 bases at V and 4 bases at J, with 6 bases between. The CDR3 has 13 amino acids. CDR3: CASSLAQAETQYF. The CDR3 region has the DNA TGTGCCAGCAGTTTAGCCCAAGCAGAGACCCAGTACTTC.

The sample holds many counts of this clonotype. The chain joins TRBV12-3 or TRBV12-4 to TRBJ2-2, with D unclear. V dropped 2 bases and J dropped 8 bases, with 3 bases sitting between them. The CDR3 extends over 11 amino acids. The CDR3 is CASSLLGELFF. The DNA of the CDR3 is TGTGCCAGCAGTTTATTAGGGGAGCTGTTTTTT.

The rearrangement uses TRBV4-2 and TRBJ2-6, with 12 positions matching TRBD2. Germline values: CDR1 LGHNA, CDR2 YNFKEQ. V lost 5 bases and J lost 0; bases outside the gene matches: 17. The CDR3 loop spans 22 amino acids. The CDR3 bases are TGTGCCAGCAGCGAAGCGGGGACTAGCGGGCGTGTTTGGGGCTCTGGGGCCAACGTCCTGACTTTC. Translation: CASSEAGTSGRVWGSGANVLTF.

This clonotype occurred many times. The chain joins TRBV29-1 to TRBJ1-2, with 7 bases that match TRBD1. This CDR3 spans 14 amino acids. Germline trimming cut 8 bases from V and 5 bases from J; bases unmatched to any gene: 14. Germline CDR1 and CDR2: SQVTM and ANQGSEA. The CDR3 reads CSSLARDSKYGYTF. The CDR3 region has the DNA TGCAGCTCCTTGGCTAGGGACAGTAAGTATGGCTACACCTTC.

This clonotype was found many times. V gene TRBV5-6 combines with J gene TRBJ2-1; D unclear. The CDR3 is made up of 13 amino acids. Germline loops: CDR1 SGHDT, CDR2 YYEEEE. Trimming stripped 3 bases from V and 6 bases from J, with 10 bases between. For the CDR3, the DNA is TGTGCCAGCAGCTGGGGTCCCGTCAATGAGCAGTTCTTC. As protein: CASSWGPVNEQFF.

This clonotype was observed many times. The chain carries TRBV20-1 and TRBJ2-7; 8 bases fit TRBD2. The germline CDR1 and CDR2 sequences are DFQATT and SNEGSKA (reference sequence). V lost 1 base and J lost 2; bases outside the gene matches: 7. The CDR3 totals 15 residues. CDR3 DNA: TGCAGTGCTAGAGGCCCAGAGCGGGGGCCCTACGAGCAGTACTTC. This encodes CSARGPERGPYEQYF.

This CDR3 reads CSALRPGGGETDTQYF. DNA of the CDR3: TGCAGTGCCCTTAGGCCAGGGGGAGGCGAAACAGATACGCAGTATTTT. V gene TRBV20-1 combines with J gene TRBJ2-3, with TRBD1 as a possible D gene (7 bases). CDR1 and CDR2 from the germline V gene are DFQATT and SNEGSKA (reference sequence). V gave up 6 bases and J gave up 3 bases, with 22 bases separating them. This CDR3 comprises 16 residues.

The chain couples TRBV5-6 to TRBJ1-1; D is perhaps TRBD1 (6 bases). This CDR3 region has 16 residues. CDR1 is SGHDT and CDR2 is YYEEEE in the germline V gene. Trimming stripped 0 bases from V and 6 bases from J, with 18 bases between. DNA of the CDR3: TGTGCCAGCAGCTTGGGCTTGACAGGAGGAAAGGCTGAAGCTTTCTTT. It encodes CASSLGLTGGKAEAFF.

This clonotype was recorded many times. This rearrangement joins TRBV20-1 to TRBJ2-7, with D tentatively TRBD1 (6 bases). CDR1 is DFQATT and CDR2 is SNEGSKA in the germline V gene (reference sequence). V was cut by 2 bases and J by 4 bases, with 12 bases left in between. The CDR3 consists of 13 residues. In nucleotides, the CDR3 is TGCAGTGCTAGAACCCGAACAGGGTACGAGCAGTACTTC. Encoded protein: CSARTRTGYEQYF.

The chain couples TRBV4-2 to TRBJ2-1; 10 positions match TRBD2. The V and J ends lost 1 base and 5 bases, in that order; junction bases with no gene match: 2. The CDR3 totals 15 residues. Per germline, CDR1 LGHNA and CDR2 YNFKEQ. CDR3 bases: TGTGCCAGCAGCCAAGGGCTAGCGGGGGACAATGAGCAGTTCTTC. Protein product: CASSQGLAGDNEQFF.